Presented here are 5 T cell receptor beta chains from one specimen sequenced in a study of a mutant IDH1 vaccine in newly diagnosed glioma. Documented time point: baseline, week 1 (first vaccination visit). Treatment: pre-vaccination baseline after standard-of-care therapy. TCRdb keeps only in-frame clones here, not all; method: immunoSEQ multiplex PCR. Of under 65,000 clones in the sample, about three quarters are singletons; the top ten hold approximately 1.8%. Here the sequenced sample was PBMCs, taken from a glioma patient treated with radiotherapy, temozolomide or both. Receptors originate from a woman aged 40-49 years with glioma.

In DNA, the CDR3 is TGTGCCAGCAGTGAAGCCACCCCCCGTAACAGAGGGGGCTATGGCTACACCTTC. Translating gives CASSEATPRNRGGYGYTF. The chain links TRBV6-1 to TRBJ1-2, with a tentative D call TRBD1 (6 bases). The CDR3 is 18 residues long. The V end was cut by 0 bases, the J end by 4 bases, with 21 bases between. CDR1 and CDR2 from the germline V gene are MNHNS and SASEGT.

The chain couples TRBV6-6 to TRBJ2-1, with D uncertain. Germline V gives CDR1 MNHNY, CDR2 SVGAGI (reference sequence). V was shortened by 7 bases and J by 8 bases, with 15 bases between the two germline ends. This CDR3 contains 13 residues. Written as DNA, the CDR3 is TGTGCCAGCACTAGGCCCCCTGGGGATGAGCAGTTCTTC. Amino acid sequence: CASTRPPGDEQFF.

The chain uses TRBV5-1 and TRBJ2-7, with a possible D match to TRBD1 (6 bases). Germline values: CDR1 SGHRS, CDR2 YFSETQ. This CDR3 spans 14 amino acids. The V gene lost 0 bases and the J gene lost 3 bases, with 10 bases spanning the gap. CDR3 coding DNA: TGCGCCAGCAGCTTGGCCGGGACAAACTACGAGCAGTACTTC. Translating gives CASSLAGTNYEQYF.

The chain joins TRBV6-4 to TRBJ1-5, with 7 bases that match TRBD1. Germline values: CDR1 MRHNA, CDR2 SNTAGT. V was clipped by 11 bases and J by 1 base; unmatched bases: 5. This CDR3 is built from 13 residues. The CDR3 nucleotides are TGTGCCTCCGGGACAGCGAGCAATCAGCCCCAGCATTTT. It specifies CASGTASNQPQHF.

The rearrangement uses TRBV5-8 and TRBJ1-1; D call uncertain. Trimming pared 3 bases from V and 1 base from J, leaving 13 bases between. CDR1 and CDR2 from the germline V gene are SGHTS and YDEGEE. This CDR3 contains 15 residues. The CDR3 DNA is TGTGCCAGCAGCTCGTACCCCGATTGGAACACTGAAGCTTTCTTT. This codes for CASSSYPDWNTEAFF. The variable domain in full, with the rest retrieved from reference TRBV5-8 and TRBJ1-1, is EAGVTQSPTHLIKTRGQQATLRCSPISGHTSVYWYQQALGLGLQFLLWYDEGEERNRGNFPPRFSGRQFPNYSSELNVNALELEDSALYLCASSSYPDWNTEAFFGQGTRLTVV.